This T cell receptor (beta chain) was documented in a study of blood T cells in healthy people across ages. This clonotype came up a few times. The use of a sample-barcoded 5' primer and a J-beta primer mix characterized a second PCR of about 7 to 12 cycles. TCRdb re-analysed the 5' RACE reads in MiXCR, keeping a single row per CDR3 protein. This repertoire shows around 800,000 distinct CDR3 sequences, 25% to 30% found once; its top ten account for approximately 2.9%. A further study also used this sample, focusing on T cells of mothers and their children.

Sequenced material: blood. The clonotype originates from a boy younger than 18 in good health.

CDR3 bases: TGTGCCAGCAGTTTGACAGGGCGAACAGAAAAACTGTTTTTT. It yields the protein CASSLTGRTEKLFF. This chain joins TRBV27 and TRBJ1-4; the match to TRBD1 covers 7 bases. Germline-derived CDR1 and CDR2 are MNHEY and SMNVEV (reference sequence). CDR3 length: 14 amino acids. With 3 bases clipped from V and 8 bases from J, the junction kept 6 bases outside the gene matches.